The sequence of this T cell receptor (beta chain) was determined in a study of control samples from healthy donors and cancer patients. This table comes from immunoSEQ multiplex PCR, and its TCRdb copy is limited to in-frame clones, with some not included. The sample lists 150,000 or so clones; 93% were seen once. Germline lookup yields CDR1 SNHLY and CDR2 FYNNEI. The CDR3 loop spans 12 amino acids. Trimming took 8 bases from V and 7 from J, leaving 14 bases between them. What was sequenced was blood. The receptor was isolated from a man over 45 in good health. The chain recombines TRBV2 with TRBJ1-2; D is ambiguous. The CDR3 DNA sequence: TGTGCCAGCGGAGACCGGTCGATTGGCTACACCTTC. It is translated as CASGDRSIGYTF.